This TCR beta chain was recorded in a study of cytomegalovirus exposure and HLA in healthy donors. The overall study: Researchers previously reported finding 90 million to 120 million unique TCR beta sequences from about 179 million T cells. General observations from the study: A reported reduction in N-insertions relative to the roughly 610-donor mean was seen in an Asian-associated ancestry cluster in a later analysis. Accurate prediction of HLA-A and HLA-B alleles (for most subjects) was reportedly achieved from TCR beta sequences.

This CDR3 has 14 residues. V lost 5 bases and J 7 bases, leaving 17 bases between the germline ends. Germline assignment: CDR1 MNHEY and CDR2 SMNVEV (reference sequence). PCR used 60 Vbeta primers and 13 Jbeta primers. Produced via immunoSEQ multiplex PCR; TCRdb's table is partial and in-frame only. The sample totals under 200,000 clones. Note on this clone: Its antigen is unidentified.

This rearrangement joins TRBV27 to TRBJ2-5, with a tentative D call TRBD1 (6 bases). This clonotype was obtained from a woman aged 18-35 years in good health and CMV-seropositive. Sequenced input: PBMCs. The CDR3 loop reads CASSPLGGWGTQYF. Written as DNA, the CDR3 is TGTGCCAGCAGTCCTTTAGGGGGTTGGGGGACCCAGTACTTC.